This T cell receptor beta chain was recovered during a study of response to subunit inactivated influenza vaccine. The table lists this clonotype with many counts. CDR1 is MNHEY, CDR2 SMNVEV, per germline (reference sequence). CDR3 size: 12 residues. The junction had 6 bases not matched to a gene; V was cut back by 4 bases and J by 9 bases. Each CDR3 protein is one row after TCRdb ran MiXCR on the RT-PCR reads. The profile shows some 180,000 distinct CDR3 sequences, 9.2% of them singletons. The sequencing here drew on non-naive T cells sorted from PBMCs, taken on the day of vaccination. The sequence came from a man in his fifties who received an inactivated influenza vaccine. This sequence joins TRBV27 and TRBJ2-7; 7 nucleotides align to TRBD1. CDR3 sequence (DNA): TGTGCCAGCAGTTACACAGGGGCAAGGCAGTACTTC. Translation gives CASSYTGARQYF.